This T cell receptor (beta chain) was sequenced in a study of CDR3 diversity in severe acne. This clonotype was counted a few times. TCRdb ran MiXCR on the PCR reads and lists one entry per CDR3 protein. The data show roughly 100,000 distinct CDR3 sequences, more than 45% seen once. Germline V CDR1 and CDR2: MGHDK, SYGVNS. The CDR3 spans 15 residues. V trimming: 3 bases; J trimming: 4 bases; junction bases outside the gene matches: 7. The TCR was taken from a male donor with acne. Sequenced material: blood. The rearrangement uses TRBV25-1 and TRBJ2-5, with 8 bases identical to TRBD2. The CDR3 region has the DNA TGTGCCAGCAGTGAGGCGGGAGGTTTTCTAGAGACCCAGTACTTC. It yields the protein CASSEAGGFLETQYF.